What follows are 18 T cell receptor beta chains derived from one specimen sequenced in a study of blood T cell repertoires in COVID-19. Sequenced by immunoSEQ multiplex PCR; TCRdb stores in-frame clones only, minus some. The sample gives more than 150,000 clones, about four fifths of which show up once; under 15% is in the top ten. The source material was peripheral blood. Receptors were obtained from a man between 65 and 79 years old who had recovered from COVID-19.

V gene TRBV27 combines with J gene TRBJ2-3; 9 bases line up with TRBD2. This CDR3 is 17 amino acids long. Germline CDR1 is MNHEY and CDR2 is SMNVEV (reference sequence). V shed 2 bases and J 4 bases; nucleotides not matched to a gene: 10. The CDR3 region has the DNA TGTGCCAGCAGTTTAAAGGCTGGCGGGAGGGCCCCAGATACGCAGTATTTT. It translates to CASSLKAGGRAPDTQYF.

The chain uses TRBV19 and TRBJ2-1; no clear D gene. Germline CDR1 and CDR2: LNHDA and SQIVND (reference sequence). Trimming stripped 3 bases from V and 8 bases from J, with 11 bases between. The CDR3 loop spans 13 amino acids. CDR3 in DNA: TGTGCCAGTAGTATTTTTCGTCGCGATGAGCAGTTCTTC. Residues: CASSIFRRDEQFF.

The J gene is TRBJ2-1, the V gene TRBV5-1; perhaps TRBD1 as D (6 bases). Germline V lookup: CDR1 SGHRS, CDR2 YFSETQ. The CDR3 totals 14 residues. Trimming removed 6 bases at V and 5 bases at J, with 15 bases between. CDR3 bases: TGCGCCAGCACCGTCCGGGACATGGACAATGAGCAGTTCTTC. The encoded protein is CASTVRDMDNEQFF.

The rearrangement links TRBV15 to TRBJ2-5; D call uncertain. The germline V gene has CDR1 LNHNV and CDR2 YYDKDF (reference sequence). V lost 3 bases, J lost 5 bases, and 16 bases lay in between. The CDR3 is 15 residues long. CDR3 nucleotides: TGTGCCACCAGCAGGGTAGAGGTTGGAAAGGAGACCCAGTACTTC. This encodes CATSRVEVGKETQYF. Complete variable domain (other parts from reference TRBV15 and TRBJ2-5): DAMVIQNPRYQVTQFGKPVTLSCSQTLNHNVMYWYQQKSSQAPKLLFHYYDKDFNNEADTPDNFQSRRPNTSFCFLDIRSPGLGDTAMYLCATSRVEVGKETQYFGPGTRLLVL.

The rearrangement links TRBV11-2 to TRBJ1-6, with 7 bases aligning to TRBD1. The CDR3 runs to 14 residues. Germline assignment: CDR1 SGHAT and CDR2 FQNNGV. V lost 4 bases and J lost 8; bases outside the gene matches: 5. The CDR3 spells CASSWTGGDSPLHF. In nucleotides, the CDR3 is TGTGCCAGCAGCTGGACAGGAGGGGATTCACCCCTCCACTTT.

The chain joins TRBV7-8 to TRBJ2-7; maybe TRBD1 (6 bases). CDR3 length: 16 amino acids. Trimming shortened V by 1 base and J by 5 bases, and 18 bases separated the two germline ends. Germline CDR1 SGHVS, CDR2 FQNEAQ. The CDR3, as DNA: TGTGCCAGCAGCTTAGATAGTACAGGGTTGTGGAACGAGCAGTACTTC. As protein: CASSLDSTGLWNEQYF.

The chain uses TRBV29-1 and TRBJ2-7, with 12 nucleotides matching TRBD2. Germline V gene sequence: CDR1 SQVTM, CDR2 ANQGSEA. The CDR3 length is 12 residues. The ends lost 7 bases at V and 7 bases at J; junction bases unmatched: 5. The CDR3 region is CSATSGRNEQYF. CDR3 DNA: TGCAGCGCGACTAGCGGGAGAAATGAGCAGTACTTC.

The CDR3 region is CATSDPGTSGSRPETQYF. The CDR3 DNA follows: TGTGCCACCAGTGATCCCGGGACTAGCGGGAGTCGTCCAGAGACCCAGTACTTC. V and J are TRBV24-1 and TRBJ2-5, with 14 bases fitting TRBD2. The CDR3 has 18 amino acids. Germline V CDR1 and CDR2: KGHDR, SFDVKD. The junction had 9 bases not matched to a gene; V was cut back by 3 bases and J by 4 bases.

This rearrangement joins TRBV6-1 to TRBJ2-1; 13 nucleotides agree with TRBD2. The germline gives CDR1 MNHNS, CDR2 SASEGT. Trimming took 2 bases from V and 7 from J; bases not matched to a gene: 14. The CDR3 is 19 residues long. CDR3 DNA sequence: TGTGCCAGCAGTGAACCGTTTAGAGGACTAGCGGGAGAAGGGAATGAGCAGTTCTTC. Amino acid sequence: CASSEPFRGLAGEGNEQFF.

The chain couples TRBV18 to TRBJ2-1; weak D call: TRBD2 (5 bases). The length of the CDR3 is 14 residues. Germline CDR1 is KGHSH and CDR2 is LQKENI. Between the trimmed V and J ends, which lost 1 base and 5 bases, there was a span of 9 bases. CDR3 bases: TGTGCCAGCTCACCACTACTAGAAGACAATGAGCAGTTCTTC. This gives the protein CASSPLLEDNEQFF.

J is TRBJ2-1 and V is TRBV18; possible D gene TRBD1, 5 bases. The CDR3 loop spans 15 amino acids. Germline V CDR1 and CDR2: KGHSH, LQKENI. V was shortened by 0 bases and J by 0 bases, with 6 bases between the two germline ends. The CDR3, as DNA: TGTGCCAGCTCACCACCGACAGCCTCCTACAATGAGCAGTTCTTC. The encoded protein is CASSPPTASYNEQFF.

This clone came up once. The chain carries TRBV7-9 and TRBJ1-1, with D perhaps matching TRBD1 (6 bases). The CDR3 has 14 amino acids. V was pared by 4 bases and J by 3 bases, with 12 bases between. CDR1 SEHNR and CDR2 FQNEAQ come from the germline V gene (reference sequence). For the CDR3, the DNA is TGTGCCAGCAGCTCCAGGGGCCTTTACACTGAAGCTTTCTTT. Protein sequence: CASSSRGLYTEAFF.

The chain recombines TRBV3-1 (or the pseudogene TRBV3-2) with TRBJ2-7; a possible D gene is TRBD2 (6 bases). With 3 bases removed from V and 3 bases from J, the gap between germline ends came to 12 bases. This CDR3 region has 14 residues. Germline lookup yields CDR1 LGHDT and CDR2 YNNKEL (reference sequence). The chain's CDR3 is CASSHGGNHYEQYF. The CDR3 region has the DNA TGTGCCAGCAGCCACGGAGGGAATCACTACGAGCAGTACTTC.

This chain joins TRBV6-5 and TRBJ2-1, with D hard to call. Trimming removed 0 bases from V and 11 bases from J, with 11 bases in between. Germline-derived CDR1 and CDR2 are MNHEY and SVGAGI. This CDR3 comprises 13 residues. The CDR3 bases are TGTGCCAGCAGTTACTCGCCTCTAGTGAAGCAGTTCTTC. Translating it yields CASSYSPLVKQFF.

Only a few counts were recorded for this clone. The chain couples TRBV11-2 to TRBJ1-3; D uncertain. The length of the CDR3 is 15 residues. Germline CDR1 and CDR2: SGHAT and FQNNGV. V was trimmed by 3 bases and J by 5 bases, leaving 14 bases between them. DNA of the CDR3: TGTGCCAGCAGCTTTGATCCGTCAGGTCGAAACACCATATATTTT. Protein: CASSFDPSGRNTIYF.

This rearrangement joins TRBV7-2 to TRBJ2-5; 7 nucleotides line up with TRBD1. Trimming removed 2 bases from V and 2 bases from J; junction bases left unmatched: 5. Germline lookup yields CDR1 SGHTA and CDR2 FQGNSA. The CDR3 is made up of 15 amino acids. CDR3 amino acids: CASSLPRGLQETQYF. The DNA for the CDR3 is TGTGCCAGCAGCTTACCCAGGGGGTTACAAGAGACCCAGTACTTC.

This clone was seen a few times. J is TRBJ1-6 and V is TRBV12-2; no check of the table's D call, TRBD1, against the DNA was made. TRBV12-2 is tagged as a pseudogene. This CDR3 comprises 16 residues. In nucleotides, the CDR3 is TGTGCAAGTCGCTTAGAGGGGGCCTACTATAATTCACCCCTCCACTTT. It codes for CASRLEGAYYNSPLHF.

The rearrangement uses TRBV5-4 and TRBJ1-2; 9 bases fit TRBD1. Losses at the gene ends were 3 bases for V and 4 bases for J; bases not matched to a gene: 7. From germline, CDR1 is SGHNT and CDR2 YYREEE (reference sequence). The CDR3 sequence is 15 residues long. CDR3 amino acids: CASSSPGQGSYGYTF. The DNA of the CDR3 is TGTGCCAGCAGCTCGCCGGGACAGGGTTCCTATGGCTACACCTTC.